The entry that follows covers one TCR beta chain sequence. The CDR3 length is 16 residues. V shed 4 bases and J shed 5 bases, with 17 bases lying between them. CDR1 is LGHNA, CDR2 YSLEER, per germline. These data originate in a study of OX40 agonist ivuxolimab in advanced cancers. The method was immunoSEQ multiplex PCR; TCRdb's version includes in-frame clones alone and lacks a portion of them. In the table there are tens of thousands of clones, 75% to 85% of which are singletons. The source material was CD4+ or CD8+ T cells sorted from blood, sampled in a trial of the OX40 agonist ivuxolimab. The receptor's source is an adult with an advanced solid tumor such as melanoma, head and neck, liver or kidney cancer. This chain connects TRBV4-3 to TRBJ2-2; a possible D gene is TRBD1 (6 bases). CDR3 coding DNA: TGCGCCAGCAGCCGCGAGAACCTAGACAGGACCGGGGAGCTGTTTTTT. Its protein is CASSRENLDRTGELFF.